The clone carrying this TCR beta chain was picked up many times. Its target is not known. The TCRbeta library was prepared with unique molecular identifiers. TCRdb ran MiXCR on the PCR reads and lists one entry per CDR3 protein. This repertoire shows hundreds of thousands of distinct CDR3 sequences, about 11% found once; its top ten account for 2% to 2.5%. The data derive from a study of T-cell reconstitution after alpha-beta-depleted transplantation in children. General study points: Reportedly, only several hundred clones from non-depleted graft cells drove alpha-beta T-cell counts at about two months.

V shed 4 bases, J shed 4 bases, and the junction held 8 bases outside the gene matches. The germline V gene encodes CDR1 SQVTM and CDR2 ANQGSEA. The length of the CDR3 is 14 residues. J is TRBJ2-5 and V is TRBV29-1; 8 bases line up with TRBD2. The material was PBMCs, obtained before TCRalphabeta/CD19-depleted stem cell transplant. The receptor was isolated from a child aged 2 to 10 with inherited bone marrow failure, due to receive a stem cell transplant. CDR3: CSVGPGGERETQYF. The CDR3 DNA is TGCAGCGTTGGCCCCGGGGGGGAACGAGAGACCCAGTACTTC.